This note documents a single T cell receptor beta chain sequence. This sample was included in a study of PD-1 blockade in classical Hodgkin lymphoma. Trimming pared 0 bases from V and 3 bases from J, leaving 18 bases between. CDR1 is LGHNA and CDR2 is YSLEER in the germline V gene. The CDR3 covers 17 residues. Each patient experienced a relapse that followed autologous stem cell transplantation, and brentuximab vedotin exposure varied. TCRdb's copy holds only in-frame clones and misses some; the assay was immunoSEQ multiplex PCR. The profile shows about 150,000 clones, just under 80% of them singletons.

The chain combines TRBV4-3 with TRBJ2-7; D gene uncertain. The material was peripheral blood mononuclear cells (PBMCs), obtained before the second cycle of nivolumab. The sequence came from a human donor with classical Hodgkin lymphoma. CDR3 sequence (DNA): TGCGCCAGCAGCCAAGATAAAGGTGGGATTGTCAACTACGAGCAGTACTTC. Translating it yields CASSQDKGGIVNYEQYF.